This TCR beta chain was profiled in a study of cytomegalovirus exposure and HLA in healthy donors. The PCR contained 60 Vbeta and 13 Jbeta primers. Clones were read by immunoSEQ multiplex PCR, and TCRdb kept only the in-frame ones, dropping some. The sample has hundreds of thousands of clones, about 77% seen once. The CDR3 covers 15 residues. V was clipped by 0 bases and J by 6 bases, with 9 bases between them. CDR1 and CDR2 from the germline V gene are SGHVS and FQNEAQ. The sample consisted of PBMCs. V usage is TRBV7-8 and J usage is TRBJ1-6, with a weak D call TRBD1 (6 bases). This clonotype was sampled from a boy between 5 and 17 years old in good health and CMV-seronegative. CDR3 residues: CASSLAGQFNSPLHF. Here the CDR3 DNA reads TGTGCCAGCAGCTTAGCTGGACAGTTTAATTCACCCCTCCACTTT.